These 28 T cell receptor beta chains came from one sample sequenced in a study of OX40 agonist ivuxolimab in advanced cancers. Some clones are missing from TCRdb's copy, which holds only in-frame ones; the method was immunoSEQ multiplex PCR. The sample shows approximately 100,000 clones, approximately 90% of them seen only once. The source material was CD4+ or CD8+ T cells sorted from blood, sampled in a trial of the OX40 agonist ivuxolimab. These TCRs come from an adult with an advanced solid tumor such as melanoma, head and neck, liver or kidney cancer.

This CDR3 is CASSSTDTQYF. The CDR3 coding sequence is TGTGCCAGCAGCTCCACAGATACGCAGTATTTT. The V gene is TRBV7-2, the J gene TRBJ2-3; D remains unclear. V lost 4 bases to trimming and J lost 2 bases, with 1 base between them. The V gene's germline CDR1 is SGHTA and CDR2 FQGNSA. The CDR3 totals 11 residues.

The V and J genes are TRBV7-2 and TRBJ2-6, with TRBD2 as a possible D gene (5 bases). The CDR3 runs to 14 residues. With 5 bases removed from V and 4 bases from J, the gap between germline ends came to 9 bases. CDR1 is SGHTA, CDR2 FQGNSA, per germline. CDR3: CASSTRGGANVLTF. CDR3 bases: TGTGCCAGCAGCACCCGAGGGGGGGCCAACGTCCTGACTTTC.

The chain couples TRBV6-5 to TRBJ2-3; TRBD2 is a possible D gene (5 bases). Germline CDR1 MNHEY, CDR2 SVGAGI. CDR3 length: 14 residues. V shed 3 bases and J shed 4 bases, with 11 bases lying between them. The CDR3 loop is CASSYLGRSDTQYF. CDR3 DNA: TGTGCCAGCAGTTATCTAGGGAGATCAGATACGCAGTATTTT.

The V call is TRBV9, the J call TRBJ2-1; D remains ambiguous. Trimming shortened V by 0 bases and J by 0 bases, and 7 bases separated the two germline ends. The CDR3 consists of 15 residues. Looked up from germline, CDR1 is SGDLS and CDR2 is YYNGEE. Written as DNA, the CDR3 is TGTGCCAGCAGCGTAGAATTTGGCTCCTACAATGAGCAGTTCTTC. It yields the protein CASSVEFGSYNEQFF.

The chain uses TRBV27 and TRBJ1-5; D might be TRBD1 (6 bases). The CDR3 has 17 residues. V shed 0 bases and J shed 4 bases, with 16 bases lying between them. Looked up from germline, CDR1 is MNHEY and CDR2 is SMNVEV (reference sequence). The CDR3 nucleotides read TGTGCCAGCAGTTTATCGGCGGGGGGCTTGGCAAATCAGCCCCAGCATTTT. Its protein is CASSLSAGGLANQPQHF.

V usage is TRBV15 and J usage is TRBJ1-6, with D possibly being TRBD1 (6 bases). CDR1 and CDR2 from the germline V gene are LNHNV and YYDKDF (reference sequence). Trimming took off 2 bases at V and 7 bases at J, with 9 bases between the two ends. The length of the CDR3 is 14 residues. The CDR3 sequence: CATSRWTANSPLHF. The CDR3 nucleotides read TGTGCCACCAGCAGATGGACAGCGAATTCACCCCTCCACTTT.

The CDR3, as DNA: TGTGCCAGCACGGCATTTGGGGGGACGGAAAAACTGTTTTTT. Translated, it gives CASTAFGGTEKLFF. The rearrangement links TRBV21-1 to TRBJ1-4. TRBV21-1 is reported as a pseudogene. This CDR3 region has 14 residues.

The chain couples TRBV7-3 to TRBJ2-2, with D perhaps given as TRBD1 or TRBD2 (6 bases each). Germline V lookup: CDR1 SGHTA, CDR2 FQGTGA. The CDR3 runs 16 residues. V was trimmed by 6 bases and J by 4 bases, leaving 18 bases between them. The CDR3 is CASSLMGGAATGELFF. CDR3 bases: TGTGCCAGCAGTCTTATGGGGGGCGCGGCCACCGGGGAGCTGTTTTTT.

This clone was recorded once. This chain uses TRBV5-1 with TRBJ2-2; D possibly corresponds to TRBD1 (6 bases). This CDR3 is built from 15 residues. The germline gives CDR1 SGHRS, CDR2 YFSETQ. Trimming cost V 4 bases and J 1 base, with 11 bases left between them. CDR3 protein: CASSPMTGNTGELFF. The CDR3 nucleotides read TGCGCCAGCAGCCCTATGACAGGGAACACCGGGGAGCTGTTTTTT. Full variable domain (rest looked up from reference TRBV5-1 and TRBJ2-2): KAGVTQTPRYLIKTRGQQVTLSCSPISGHRSVSWYQQTPGQGLQFLFEYFSETQRNKGNFPGRFSGRQFSNSRSEMNVSTLELGDSALYLCASSPMTGNTGELFFGEGSRLTVL.

This clone is a singleton in its sample. The J gene is TRBJ2-3, the V gene TRBV5-6; TRBD1 matches at 7 bases. Germline CDR1 reads SGHDT; CDR2 reads YYEEEE. The junction had 9 bases not matched to a gene; V was cut back by 2 bases and J by 6 bases. The CDR3 covers 15 residues. In nucleotides, the CDR3 is TGTGCCAGCAGCTTTTGGACAGGCCGCGGGGATACGCAGTATTTT. The encoded protein is CASSFWTGRGDTQYF.

The chain recombines TRBV28 with TRBJ1-2; tentatively, D is TRBD1 (5 bases). This CDR3 is 13 amino acids long. V lost 3 bases, J lost 4 bases, and 9 bases lay in between. Germline V gene data show CDR1 as MDHEN and CDR2 as SYDVKM. CDR3 sequence (DNA): TGTGCCAGCAGTTTTGGGGCAGGCTATGGCTACACCTTC. Its protein is CASSFGAGYGYTF.

The chain joins TRBV4-2 to TRBJ2-6; 7 bases fit TRBD2. The CDR3 runs to 16 residues. CDR1 is LGHNA and CDR2 is YNFKEQ in the germline V gene. The V and J ends lost 5 bases and 2 bases, in that order; junction bases with no gene match: 6. The CDR3 DNA reads TGTGCCAGCAGCTCCATTGCGGGGGCTGGGGCCAACGTCCTGACTTTC. This codes for CASSSIAGAGANVLTF.

The V call is TRBV5-4, the J call TRBJ2-1; 12 bases agree with TRBD1. With V trimmed by 2 bases and J by 8 bases, 5 bases remained unmatched. The CDR3 extends over 15 amino acids. Germline V gene data show CDR1 as SGHNT and CDR2 as YYREEE (reference sequence). CDR3 coding DNA: TGTGCCAGCAGCTTAGGGACAGGGGGCGTGGATGAGCAGTTCTTC. Amino acid sequence: CASSLGTGGVDEQFF.

The chain recombines TRBV11-1 with TRBJ2-2, with 8 positions matching TRBD2. This CDR3 region has 16 residues. V was pared by 3 bases and J by 4 bases, with 7 bases of the junction left unmatched. Germline CDR1 and CDR2: SGHAT and FQDESV (reference sequence). The chain's CDR3 is CASSFTGTRGTGELFF. Here the CDR3 DNA reads TGTGCCAGCAGCTTTACCGGGACTAGGGGCACCGGGGAGCTGTTTTTT.

The gene calls are TRBV7-3 and TRBJ2-3; D not certain. This CDR3 has 14 amino acids. CDR1 is SGHTA and CDR2 is FQGTGA in the germline V gene. Trimming cost V 1 base and J 5 bases, with 10 bases left between them. CDR3 loop: CASSLMGSLDTQYF. The CDR3 coding sequence is TGTGCCAGCAGCTTAATGGGCAGTTTAGATACGCAGTATTTT.

The chain's CDR3 is CASSPGTSGYNEQFF. CDR3 sequence (DNA): TGTGCCAGCAGTCCCGGGACTAGCGGTTACAATGAGCAGTTCTTC. The genes are TRBV25-1 and TRBJ2-1; 11 nucleotides match TRBD2. Germline CDR1 MGHDK, CDR2 SYGVNS. With V trimmed by 5 bases and J by 4 bases, 4 bases remained unmatched. The CDR3 runs to 15 residues.

The CDR3 DNA reads as TGTGCCAGCAGCCGTGGGGCTAGCGGAGCCTACGAGCAGTACTTC. This translates into CASSRGASGAYEQYF. The chain couples TRBV7-2 to TRBJ2-7, with 7 bases lining up with TRBD2. Germline V gene lookup returns CDR1 SGHTA and CDR2 FQGNSA. J lost 2 bases, V lost 5 bases, and 9 bases had no gene match. CDR3 length equals 15 residues.

The chain is built from TRBV7-9 and TRBJ1-4; TRBD1 aligns across 8 bases. Germline CDR1 is SEHNR and CDR2 is FQNEAQ (reference sequence). The CDR3 has 15 amino acids. V lost 2 bases and J lost 5; bases outside the gene matches: 4. CDR3 loop: CASSLRTGRNEKLFF. CDR3 DNA sequence: TGTGCCAGCAGCTTACGGACAGGGAGAAATGAAAAACTGTTTTTT.

The chain couples TRBV7-2 to TRBJ1-5; TRBD1 aligns across 8 bases. The CDR3 extends over 15 amino acids. Trimming took 1 base from V and 5 from J; bases not matched to a gene: 4. CDR1 is SGHTA, CDR2 FQGNSA, per germline. The CDR3 coding sequence is TGTGCCAGCAGCTTAGATGGACAGGGCTATCAGCCCCAGCATTTT. Amino acids: CASSLDGQGYQPQHF.

This rearrangement joins TRBV27 to TRBJ2-3; 10 bases match TRBD1. The CDR3 spans 14 residues. The J segment lost 0 bases and the V segment lost 6 bases, leaving 0 bases of the junction unmatched. Germline loops: CDR1 MNHEY, CDR2 SMNVEV (reference sequence). The CDR3 DNA follows: TGTGCCAGCAGGGGACAGGGGAGCACAGATACGCAGTATTTT. Translated: CASRGQGSTDTQYF.

V is TRBV6-6 and J is TRBJ1-2; tentatively, D is TRBD1 (5 bases). The CDR3 totals 14 residues. The germline V gene encodes CDR1 MNHNY and CDR2 SVGAGI (reference sequence). The V end lost 5 bases, the J end lost 7 bases, and 17 bases lay between the germline ends. The CDR3 spells CASSASTDYGGYTF. The CDR3 DNA reads TGTGCCAGCAGTGCCTCGACAGATTATGGTGGCTACACCTTC.

The chain couples TRBV28 to TRBJ2-7; D possibly corresponds to TRBD2 (7 bases). The germline V gene encodes CDR1 MDHEN and CDR2 SYDVKM. The V and J ends lost 6 bases and 4 bases respectively, with 16 bases between them. The CDR3 is 14 residues long. The CDR3 nucleotides read TGTGCCAGCAGGCCCGGGGGGCCCCCTTACGAGCAGTACTTC. The encoded protein is CASRPGGPPYEQYF.

V usage is TRBV5-1 and J usage is TRBJ2-2; the match to TRBD2 covers 12 bases. There are 16 residues in the CDR3. Germline V lookup: CDR1 SGHRS, CDR2 YFSETQ. V dropped 2 bases and J dropped 7; count of bases not matched to a gene: 6. The DNA for the CDR3 is TGCGCCAGCAGCTTCCGGACTAGCGGGACGGTCGGGGAGCTGTTTTTT. Its protein is CASSFRTSGTVGELFF.

The chain links TRBV7-9 to TRBJ2-3; D is possibly TRBD1 or TRBD2 (6 bases each). Trimming left V 3 bases short and J 2 bases short, with 21 bases between. The CDR3 has 18 amino acids. The germline V gene has CDR1 SEHNR and CDR2 FQNEAQ (reference sequence). CDR3 region: CASSFGRGAAGYTDTQYF. DNA for the CDR3: TGTGCCAGCAGCTTCGGTAGGGGGGCAGCGGGCTACACAGATACGCAGTATTTT.

The V gene is TRBV7-3, the J gene TRBJ2-1, with D possibly TRBD1 on 5 matching bases. This CDR3 is 15 amino acids long. The germline V gene encodes CDR1 SGHTA and CDR2 FQGTGA. V shed 2 bases and J shed 9 bases, with 17 bases lying between them. The DNA for the CDR3 is TGTGCCAGCAGCTTAGGTCCCAGGACAATTAGTGAGCAGTTCTTC. Translated, it gives CASSLGPRTISEQFF.

This sequence joins TRBV18 and TRBJ1-4, with D unresolved. The CDR3 covers 14 residues. In germline, CDR1 is KGHSH, CDR2 LQKENI. Trimming took 2 bases from V and 2 from J, leaving 6 bases between them. CDR3 in amino acids: CASSPTGTNEKLFF. The CDR3 DNA is TGTGCCAGCTCACCAACCGGGACTAATGAAAAACTGTTTTTT.

The rearrangement uses TRBV5-1 and TRBJ2-5; the match to TRBD2 covers 8 bases. Trimming at V came to 5 bases and at J to 5 bases, leaving 14 bases not matched to a gene. Germline V CDR1 and CDR2: SGHRS, YFSETQ. CDR3 length equals 16 residues. The chain's CDR3 is CASSQAGLAGGETQYF. CDR3 sequence (DNA): TGCGCCAGCAGTCAAGCCGGACTAGCCGGGGGGGAGACCCAGTACTTC.

This clone appeared a few times. J is TRBJ2-6 and V is TRBV5-1; the D is unclear. Germline lookup yields CDR1 SGHRS and CDR2 YFSETQ. V was cut by 4 bases and J by 0 bases, with 8 bases left in between. This CDR3 is 15 amino acids long. The CDR3 sequence is CASSPPNSGANVLTF. The CDR3 DNA reads TGCGCCAGCAGCCCCCCCAACTCTGGGGCCAACGTCCTGACTTTC. Full variable domain (missing parts from reference TRBV5-1 and TRBJ2-6): KAGVTQTPRYLIKTRGQQVTLSCSPISGHRSVSWYQQTPGQGLQFLFEYFSETQRNKGNFPGRFSGRQFSNSRSEMNVSTLELGDSALYLCASSPPNSGANVLTFGAGSRLTVL.